The 17 T cell receptor beta chains below come from one sample, sequenced in a study of T cell repertoires in cytomegalovirus infection. What these receptors recognize is not known. Each CDR3 protein gets one entry after TCRdb re-called the reads with MiXCR. The sample contains 680,000 or so distinct CDR3 sequences, roughly 30% of which appear only once. The specimen was cultured PBMCs, collected from culture after CMV antigen stimulation. These receptors came from a human donor in good health (CMV status not recorded). Some clones in this sample may be carry-over from other donors' samples.

This clonotype was recorded only once. The rearrangement uses TRBV19 and TRBJ1-5; TRBD1 might be the D (5 bases). The CDR3 is 13 amino acids. Between the trimmed V and J ends, which lost 7 bases and 6 bases, there was a span of 13 bases. Germline CDR1 is LNHDA and CDR2 is SQIVND (reference sequence). The CDR3 DNA reads TGTGCCAGTACAGGGATGACACGTCAGCCCCAGCATTTT. It encodes CASTGMTRQPQHF.

This chain uses TRBV6-1 with TRBJ1-2; D is uncertain. This CDR3 region has 14 residues. CDR1 is MNHNS, CDR2 SASEGT, per germline. Trimming removed 0 bases from V and 4 bases from J, with 9 bases in between. Here the CDR3 DNA reads TGTGCCAGCAGTGAAGCGGGGATCCTCTATGGCTACACCTTC. It yields the protein CASSEAGILYGYTF.

This clonotype has just one count. Here the CDR3 reads CASSLHSGDVYNEQFF. The CDR3 region has the DNA TGTGCCAGCAGCTTGCATAGCGGGGACGTCTACAATGAGCAGTTCTTC. The chain recombines TRBV11-2 with TRBJ2-1; 8 nucleotides agree with TRBD2. Germline assignment: CDR1 SGHAT and CDR2 FQNNGV. The CDR3 is made up of 16 amino acids. V lost 3 bases, J lost 3 bases, and 7 bases stayed unmatched. Supplemented by reference TRBV11-2 and TRBJ2-1, the full variable domain reads EAGVAQSPRYKIIEKRQSVAFWCNPISGHATLYWYQQILGQGPKLLIQFQNNGVVDDSQLPKDRFSAERLKGVDSTLKIQPAKLEDSAVYLCASSLHSGDVYNEQFFGPGTRLTVL.

The chain carries TRBV7-2 and TRBJ2-3, with TRBD2 identical over 10 bases. Germline CDR1 and CDR2: SGHTA and FQGNSA. There are 16 residues in the CDR3. The V and J ends lost 5 bases and 4 bases, in that order; junction bases with no gene match: 9. CDR3 amino acids: CASSPVEREGSDTQYF. In DNA, the CDR3 is TGTGCCAGCAGCCCCGTGGAGCGGGAGGGGTCAGATACGCAGTATTTT. The entire variable domain, with the rest obtained from reference TRBV7-2 and TRBJ2-3, is as follows: GAGVSQSPSNKVTEKGKDVELRCDPISGHTALYWYRQSLGQGLEFLIYFQGNSAPDKSGLPSDRFSAERTGGSVSTLTIQRTQQEDSAVYLCASSPVEREGSDTQYFGPGTRLTVL.

The V call is TRBV4-1, the J call TRBJ1-3; TRBD1 aligns across 11 bases. The CDR3 is 14 residues long. V gave up 3 bases and J gave up 11 bases; unmatched junction bases: 6. The germline CDR1 and CDR2 sequences are MGHRA and YSYEKL. The chain's CDR3 is CASSQPGQGEAIYF. The CDR3 DNA reads as TGCGCCAGCAGCCAGCCGGGACAGGGGGAAGCCATATATTTT.

The genes are TRBV12-3 or TRBV12-4 and TRBJ1-1; weak D call: TRBD1 (6 bases). V lost 3 bases, J lost 6 bases, and 11 bases lay in between. This CDR3 spans 13 amino acids. CDR3 in amino acids: CASSFLQGAEAFF. In DNA form, the CDR3 reads TGTGCCAGCAGTTTCTTACAGGGCGCTGAAGCTTTCTTT.

The genes are TRBV6-8 and TRBJ1-1, with TRBD1 as a possible D gene (5 bases). The germline CDR1 and CDR2 sequences are MNHGY and SAAAGT. V shed 3 bases and J shed 1 base, with 12 bases lying between them. This CDR3 has 15 residues. CDR3 sequence reads: CASSYAGLRNTEAFF. The DNA of the CDR3 is TGTGCCAGCAGTTATGCGGGACTCAGGAACACTGAAGCTTTCTTT.

The table lists this clonotype with a few counts. This rearrangement joins TRBV6-5 to TRBJ2-7; D assignment may be TRBD1 or TRBD2 (5 bases each). The CDR3 extends over 14 amino acids. CDR1 MNHEY and CDR2 SVGAGI come from the germline V gene. Trimming took 2 bases from V and 3 from J, leaving 11 bases between them. CDR3 nucleotides: TGTGCCAGCAGTTACCGGGACGGAGGCTACGAGCAGTACTTC. Translation gives CASSYRDGGYEQYF.

This clonotype was counted between two and nine times. This chain links TRBV12-3 or TRBV12-4 with TRBJ1-1, with a possible D match to TRBD1 (5 bases). Trimming pared 8 bases from V and 4 bases from J, leaving 20 bases between. The CDR3 is 15 amino acids. The CDR3 region is CASRLLARVGTEAFF. In nucleotides, the CDR3 is TGTGCCAGCCGTCTATTGGCCAGGGTCGGCACTGAAGCTTTCTTT.

The chain links TRBV2 to TRBJ1-1; TRBD1 is a possible D gene (6 bases). CDR3 size: 16 residues. Looked up from germline, CDR1 is SNHLY and CDR2 is FYNNEI. Trimming took off 4 bases at V and 1 base at J, with 16 bases between the two ends. The CDR3 spells CASSGSRTAWNTEAFF. The CDR3 DNA reads as TGTGCCAGCAGTGGATCCAGGACAGCCTGGAACACTGAAGCTTTCTTT.

This clonotype was counted only a few times. The rearrangement uses TRBV6-2 or TRBV6-3 and TRBJ2-3; no clear D. Trimming left V 3 bases short and J 8 bases short, with 9 bases between. This CDR3 spans 12 amino acids. Germline V gives CDR1 MNHEY, CDR2 SVGEGT. CDR3 sequence: CASSYRGGTQYF. The DNA for the CDR3 is TGTGCCAGCAGTTATCGCGGCGGTACGCAGTATTTT.

The chain employs TRBV12-3 or TRBV12-4 and TRBJ1-1; tentatively, D is TRBD1 (5 bases). This CDR3 comprises 11 residues. Trimming shortened V by 4 bases and J by 7 bases, and 7 bases separated the two germline ends. The CDR3 reads CASSYTGEAFF. CDR3 nucleotide sequence: TGTGCCAGCAGTTACACAGGTGAAGCTTTCTTT.

The gene calls are TRBV7-6 and TRBJ2-3; perhaps TRBD2 as D (6 bases). CDR1 SGHVS and CDR2 FNYEAQ come from the germline V gene. This CDR3 spans 15 amino acids. V was cut by 0 bases and J by 10 bases, with 17 bases left in between. CDR3 in DNA: TGTGCCAGCAGCTTAGCCGGCAGGGAGGCCCCGGCGCAGTATTTT. This sequence encodes CASSLAGREAPAQYF.

The CDR3 spells CASSQDRSNSWNEQFF. CDR3 DNA sequence: TGCGCCAGCAGCCAAGATCGGAGTAATAGCTGGAATGAGCAGTTCTTC. The gene calls are TRBV4-1 and TRBJ2-1; unclear D gene. Germline CDR1 reads MGHRA; CDR2 reads YSYEKL. This CDR3 has 16 amino acids. Trimming shortened V by 0 bases and J by 7 bases, and 16 bases separated the two germline ends.

This clonotype appeared a few times. This chain joins TRBV6-1 and TRBJ1-1; D unresolved. CDR3 length: 16 residues. Trimming cost V 2 bases and J 0 bases, with 13 bases left between them. Germline V gives CDR1 MNHNS, CDR2 SASEGT. Here the CDR3 DNA reads TGTGCCAGCAGTGAAAGATGGGCACCTATGAACACTGAAGCTTTCTTT. Amino acids: CASSERWAPMNTEAFF.

This clonotype was seen a handful of times. The chain is built from TRBV12-3 or TRBV12-4 and TRBJ1-1; 8 bases match TRBD1. Germline trimming cut 6 bases from V and 3 bases from J; bases unmatched to any gene: 9. CDR3 length: 15 amino acids. CDR3 region: CASSRGQGEDTEAFF. The CDR3 DNA follows: TGTGCCAGCAGCCGCGGACAGGGAGAAGACACTGAAGCTTTCTTT.

V gene TRBV5-1 combines with J gene TRBJ2-7; 9 positions match TRBD1. The germline V gene encodes CDR1 SGHRS and CDR2 YFSETQ. The length of the CDR3 is 17 residues. The J segment lost 11 bases and the V segment lost 7 bases, leaving 25 bases of the junction unmatched. CDR3: CASPRFPPGQGELWEYF. In DNA form, the CDR3 reads TGCGCCAGCCCCAGATTTCCTCCGGGACAGGGAGAACTTTGGGAGTACTTC.